Following are 3 T cell receptor beta chains from one sample sequenced in a study of shared clonotypes between healthy human individuals. Using immunoSEQ multiplex PCR, the repertoire was profiled, and TCRdb retains in-frame clones only, with some absent. Of about 2.4 million clones listed, approximately 93% were seen once; the top ten hold more than 0.35%. Sequenced input: naive CD4+ T cells from PBMCs. The subset is: CD45RA+ positively selected. The receptors shown here come from a man in his late teens or twenties in good health. Some clones in this sample may be carry-over from other donors' samples.

This sequence joins TRBV5-4 and TRBJ2-1; TRBD2 matches at 9 bases. The CDR3 runs to 16 residues. CDR1 is SGHNT, CDR2 YYREEE, per germline (reference sequence). J lost 6 bases, V lost 4 bases, and 11 bases had no gene match. This CDR3 is CASSQVREGPTNEQFF. The CDR3 nucleotides are TGTGCCAGCAGCCAAGTGCGGGAGGGCCCCACCAATGAGCAGTTCTTC.

In regard to this clone: Other DNA sequences in this specimen translate into the identical CDR3. For the CDR3, the DNA is TGTGCCAGCAGCTTACGGTCCGGGGCCAACGTCCTGACTTTC. Its translation is CASSLRSGANVLTF. The rearrangement links TRBV7-3 to TRBJ2-6; no definite D call. Germline V gene sequence: CDR1 SGHTA, CDR2 FQGTGA. V lost 2 bases and J 4 bases, leaving 6 bases between the germline ends. There are 14 residues in the CDR3.

The chain carries TRBV7-2 and TRBJ2-1, with TRBD1 as a possible D gene (5 bases). The CDR3 runs 16 residues. Trimming cost V 2 bases and J 9 bases, with 20 bases left between them. Germline V CDR1 and CDR2: SGHTA, FQGNSA. The CDR3 is CASSLLGASGLSEQFF. DNA of the CDR3: TGTGCCAGCAGCTTACTAGGGGCTAGTGGGTTAAGTGAGCAGTTCTTC. Full variable domain (missing parts from reference TRBV7-2 and TRBJ2-1): GAGVSQSPSNKVTEKGKDVELRCDPISGHTALYWYRQSLGQGLEFLIYFQGNSAPDKSGLPSDRFSAERTGGSVSTLTIQRTQQEDSAVYLCASSLLGASGLSEQFFGPGTRLTVL.